This TCR beta chain stems from a study of tumor-infiltrating lymphocytes in primary liver carcinoma (TCRdb year 2017). General notes on the study: Surgical resection was performed in China between late 2015 and 2016 on about 5 patients with histopathologically diagnosed primary liver carcinoma. Of the five patients (three men and two women, aged 30 to 69 years), four had hepatocellular carcinoma and one had combined HCC and intrahepatic cholangiocarcinoma. A total of approximately 35 specimens from 5 patients underwent TCRbeta repertoire sequencing, comprising 25 or so tumor regions, 5 adjacent noncancerous liver tissues and 5 peripheral blood samples. Repertoires from technical replicates were highly reproducible, with mean shared-clone rates approximately 0.88 and correlation coefficients above 0.95. Tumors of the five patients were stage T1-T3 N0M0 with maximum diameters of roughly 4.2 to 11 cm. Each sample produced roughly 3.65 to 7.5 million productive TCRbeta reads, and read depth showed no significant difference between tissue types. Across five regions of each liver tumor, along with adjacent normal tissue and blood, the study brought together TCRbeta repertoire sequencing, expression microarrays and whole-exome sequencing.

General conclusions and limits of the study: The study included only a few patients, and the authors note findings should be validated in a larger study. Because sequencing covered only the TCR beta chain and unpaired alpha chains were not captured, true repertoire diversity is likely underestimated. Repertoire overlap was higher between tumor regions (mean approximately 36%) than tumor-adjacent (approximately 17%) or tumor-blood (14%) pairs, consistent with antigen-driven expansion. The top 250 clones accounted for a significantly greater share of the repertoire in tumors than in blood (p = 0.039). Bulk unsorted samples precluded comparing CD4+ and CD8+ T cell repertoires.

V loses 0 bases of germline sequence and J loses 3 bases, and the interval between the two ends is 11 bases. Via the germline V gene, CDR1 is MGHRA and CDR2 YSYEKL. Reading from cysteine to phenylalanine, the CDR3 counts 16 amino acids. Only the CDR3 region is kept as DNA, spanning 48 bases read in frame from base 1. TCRbeta-specific cDNA was reverse-transcribed from about 0.45 ug total RNA using a constant-region primer and ProtoScript II reverse transcriptase. Three nested multiplex PCR rounds, following a slightly modified ARM-PCR procedure, were used to build the TCRbeta libraries. Multiplex TRBV1-TRBV30 forward primers and a Cbeta reverse primer were used in the first two PCR rounds, each of which was run for 9 to 11 cycles. Sample barcodes and Illumina adapters were attached in a final 25-cycle PCR using Deep VentR polymerase. Before sequencing, amplicons between 200 and 500 bp were purified from gel using a QIAquick gel extraction kit. TCRbeta amplicons were sequenced on an Illumina HiSeq 2500 with 250-bp paired-end reads. The original pipeline was this. To recover full CDR3 sequences, reads were quality-trimmed using Trimmomatic v0.33 and paired reads were then merged using FLASH v1.2.11. V, D and J germline segments were assigned to the rearranged TCRbeta sequences by MiGEC v1.2.1b. Clonotype statistics and Shannon-Wiener diversity indices were calculated with VDJtools v1.0.0. Except for diversity analysis, only the 250 most abundant clonotypes of each sample were used in subsequent analyses to reduce sampling bias. In TCRdb, the public reads were trimmed at Q25 with fastp and aligned with MiXCR, with productive beta chains retained. Under each unique CDR3 protein, matching rows form one entry showing the most common genes and DNA. The V and J calls here are based on TCRdb, not the publication. In all, the sample holds about 350,000 distinct CDR3 sequences, and about 61% of those were seen once. The top ten hold under 8.5% of the sample.

With regard to this clonotype: There is no known antigen for this receptor. No much larger clone is present one base from it, and per-base qualities are unavailable.

Blood RNA was extracted from unsorted whole blood using TRIzol reagent, and germline DNA was obtained with the DNeasy Blood & Tissue kit. At the time of sampling, the patients had chronic HBV infection and had not received any treatment. Before surgery, roughly 3.7 milliliters of peripheral blood were collected into K2EDTA tubes. The chain uses TRBV4-1 and TRBJ2-2, with TRBD1 perhaps the D gene, on 6 matching bases. This TCR derives from a man in his forties with primary liver carcinoma and hepatitis B virus infection. What was sequenced was peripheral blood. The CDR3 reads CASSQETGLDTGELFF. The sequence in DNA is TGCGCCAGCAGCCAAGAGACAGGTTTGGACACCGGGGAGCTGTTTTTT.